Given below is one T cell receptor (beta chain) in context. This entry is derived from a study of Ad26.COV2.S vaccination and SARS-CoV-2 variants. About the research overall: Sample donor was a member of the COV1001 Ad26.COV2.S trial arm.

TCRdb's copy holds only in-frame clones and misses some; the assay was immunoSEQ multiplex PCR. The table includes around 400,000 clones, 89% detected once. Regarding treatment: around 19 received Ad26.COV2.S at low or high dose, single or two shots; 5 received placebo; per-sample allocation not given. Sampling was done on day 63 after the first vaccine or placebo injection. An Ad26 vector expressing Wuhan-strain SARS-CoV-2 spike constituted the vaccine. The CDR3 consists of 17 residues. V is TRBV21-1 and J is TRBJ1-2. TRBV21-1 is a recognized pseudogene. This sequence was found in a person between 18 and 65 years old who received the Ad26.COV2.S COVID-19 vaccine or a placebo. The source was peripheral blood, collected in a trial of Ad26.COV2.S vaccine versus placebo. The CDR3 nucleotides read TGTGCCAGCAGCAAAGATCTGATAGCGATAGCTAACTATGGCTACACCTTC. It is translated as CASSKDLIAIANYGYTF.